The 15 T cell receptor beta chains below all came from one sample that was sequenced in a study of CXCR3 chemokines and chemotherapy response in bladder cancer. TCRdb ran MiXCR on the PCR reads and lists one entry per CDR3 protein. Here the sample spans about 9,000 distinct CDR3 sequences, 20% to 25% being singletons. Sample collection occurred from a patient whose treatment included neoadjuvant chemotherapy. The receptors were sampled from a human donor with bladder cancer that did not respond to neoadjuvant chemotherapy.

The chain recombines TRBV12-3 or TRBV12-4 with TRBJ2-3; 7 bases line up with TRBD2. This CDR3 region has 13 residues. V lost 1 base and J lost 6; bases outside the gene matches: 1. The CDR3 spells CASSLDSGDTQYF. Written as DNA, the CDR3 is TGTGCCAGCAGTTTAGATAGCGGGGATACGCAGTATTTT.

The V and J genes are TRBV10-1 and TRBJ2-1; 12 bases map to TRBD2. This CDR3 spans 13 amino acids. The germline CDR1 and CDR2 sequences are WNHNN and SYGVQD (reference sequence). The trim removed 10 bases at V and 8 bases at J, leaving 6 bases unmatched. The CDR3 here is CANSSGGAYEQFF. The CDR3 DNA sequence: TGCGCCAACTCTAGCGGGGGGGCGTATGAGCAGTTCTTC.

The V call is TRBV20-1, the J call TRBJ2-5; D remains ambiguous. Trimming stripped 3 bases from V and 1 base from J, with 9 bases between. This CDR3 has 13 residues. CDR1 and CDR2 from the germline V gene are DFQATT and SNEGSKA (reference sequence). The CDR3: CSASQVSQETQYF. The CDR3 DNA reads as TGCAGTGCTAGCCAGGTCAGCCAAGAGACCCAGTACTTC.

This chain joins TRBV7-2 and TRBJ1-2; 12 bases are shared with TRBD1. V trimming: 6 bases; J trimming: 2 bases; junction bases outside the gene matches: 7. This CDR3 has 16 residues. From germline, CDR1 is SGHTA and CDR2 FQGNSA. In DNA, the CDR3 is TGTGCCAGCAGGCCGGGACAGGGGGCGATGAACTATGGCTACACCTTC. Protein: CASRPGQGAMNYGYTF.

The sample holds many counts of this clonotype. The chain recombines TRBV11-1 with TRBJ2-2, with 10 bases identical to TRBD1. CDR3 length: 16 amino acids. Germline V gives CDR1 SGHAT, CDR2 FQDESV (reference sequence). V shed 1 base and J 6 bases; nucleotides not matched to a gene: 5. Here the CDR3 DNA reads TGTGCCAGCAGCTTAGGGCCCGGGACAGGGGCCGGGGAGCTGTTTTTT. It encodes CASSLGPGTGAGELFF.

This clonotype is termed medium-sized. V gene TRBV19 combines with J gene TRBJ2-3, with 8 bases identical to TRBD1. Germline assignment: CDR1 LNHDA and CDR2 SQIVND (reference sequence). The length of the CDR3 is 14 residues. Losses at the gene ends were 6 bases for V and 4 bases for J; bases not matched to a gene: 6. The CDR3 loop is CASSSGGAPDTQYF. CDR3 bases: TGTGCCAGTAGCTCAGGGGGCGCCCCAGATACGCAGTATTTT.

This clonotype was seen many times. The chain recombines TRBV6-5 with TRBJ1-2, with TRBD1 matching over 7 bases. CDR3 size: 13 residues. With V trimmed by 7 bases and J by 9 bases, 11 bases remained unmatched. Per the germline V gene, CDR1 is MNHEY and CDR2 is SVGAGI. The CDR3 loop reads CASISLSGQSYTF. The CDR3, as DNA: TGTGCCAGCATCTCTTTATCGGGACAGAGCTACACCTTC.

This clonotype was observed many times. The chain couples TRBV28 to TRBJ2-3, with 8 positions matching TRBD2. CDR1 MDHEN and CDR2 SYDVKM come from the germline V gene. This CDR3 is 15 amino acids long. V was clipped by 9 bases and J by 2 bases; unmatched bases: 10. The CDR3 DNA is TGTGCCAGTCCCCCGAGCGGGGGCTCCACAGATACGCAGTATTTT. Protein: CASPPSGGSTDTQYF.

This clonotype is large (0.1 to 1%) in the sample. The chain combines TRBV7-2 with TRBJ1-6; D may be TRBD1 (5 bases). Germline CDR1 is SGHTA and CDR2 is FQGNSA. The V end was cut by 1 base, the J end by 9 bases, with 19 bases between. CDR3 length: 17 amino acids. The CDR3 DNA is TGTGCCAGCAGCTTAGATGCCGGTGCGAAGCAGGGTTCACCCCTCCACTTT. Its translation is CASSLDAGAKQGSPLHF.

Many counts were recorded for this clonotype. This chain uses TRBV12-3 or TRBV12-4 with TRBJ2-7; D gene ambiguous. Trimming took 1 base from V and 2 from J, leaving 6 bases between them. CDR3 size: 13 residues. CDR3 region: CASSLGLTYEQYF. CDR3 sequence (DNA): TGTGCCAGCAGTTTAGGCCTAACCTACGAGCAGTACTTC.

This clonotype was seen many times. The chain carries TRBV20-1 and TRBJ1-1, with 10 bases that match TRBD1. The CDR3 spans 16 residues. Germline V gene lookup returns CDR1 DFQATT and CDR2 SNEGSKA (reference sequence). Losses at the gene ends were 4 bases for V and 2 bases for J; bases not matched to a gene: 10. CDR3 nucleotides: TGCAGTGCTATAGACTTCGGGACAGGGGACAACACTGAAGCTTTCTTT. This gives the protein CSAIDFGTGDNTEAFF.

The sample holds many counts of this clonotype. This chain's CDR3 is CASSPGSSYNSPLHF. The CDR3 nucleotides are TGTGCCAGCTCACCTGGGAGCTCCTATAATTCACCCCTCCACTTT. V is TRBV18 and J is TRBJ1-6, with D uncertain. This CDR3 has 15 amino acids. Germline CDR1 reads KGHSH; CDR2 reads LQKENI. V was pared by 3 bases and J by 0 bases, with 6 bases between.

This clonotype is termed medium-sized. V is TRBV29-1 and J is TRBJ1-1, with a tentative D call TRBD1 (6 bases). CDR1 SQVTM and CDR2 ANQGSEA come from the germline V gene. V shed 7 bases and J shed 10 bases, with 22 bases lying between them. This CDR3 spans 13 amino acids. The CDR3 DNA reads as TGCAGCGCCCTTCTTTTGGGGGGCGAGGGAGCTTTCTTT. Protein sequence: CSALLLGGEGAFF.

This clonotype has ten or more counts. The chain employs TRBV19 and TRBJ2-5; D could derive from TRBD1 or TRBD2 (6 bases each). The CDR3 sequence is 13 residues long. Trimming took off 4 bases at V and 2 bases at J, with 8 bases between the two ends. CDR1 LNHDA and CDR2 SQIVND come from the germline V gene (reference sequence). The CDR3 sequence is CASSRGAQETQYF. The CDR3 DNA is TGTGCCAGTAGTAGGGGGGCACAAGAGACCCAGTACTTC.

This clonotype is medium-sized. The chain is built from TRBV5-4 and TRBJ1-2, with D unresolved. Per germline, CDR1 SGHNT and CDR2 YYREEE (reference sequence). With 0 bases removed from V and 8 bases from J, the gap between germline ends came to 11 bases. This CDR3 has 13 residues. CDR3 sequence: CASSLAGLDGYTF. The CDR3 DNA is TGTGCCAGCAGCTTGGCCGGGCTTGACGGCTACACCTTC.